The sequence of this T cell receptor (beta chain) was determined in a study of shared clonotypes between healthy human individuals (dated by TCRdb to the early 2020s). About the investigation overall: Three men and two women, aged 18 to 49 years, made up the cohort. Per donor, three plates each were used for CD4 naive and CD4 memory, two for CD8 naive, and one for CD8 memory. To estimate repertoire size and how much clonotypes are shared between individuals, the study performed deep sequencing of blood TCR repertoires from roughly five healthy adults. To increase sequencing depth and limit assay-specific biases, different laboratories used diverse techniques to prepare libraries and sequence TCR repertoires. Leukapheresis yielded between about 0.85 and 10 billion PBMCs per donor. Results and caveats for the whole study, not just this receptor: Sampling was restricted to blood, and TCR repertoires in tissues likely differ from the TCR repertoires found in blood. Rarefaction of sorted-subset datasets indicated incomplete sequencing despite the large sequencing depth. Pairwise subsampling indicated that sequencing depth was expected to affect the degree of clonotype sharing among donors. Because the study included a small number of donors, the genetic and exposure-history diversity represented was limited. Naive subsets generally had larger estimated clonotype richness than memory subsets. Sharing across a few donors was observed for around 5% of naive CD4, under 4% of naive CD8, 2% to 2.5% of memory CD4, and about 0.4% of memory CD8 clonotypes. Clonotypes shared by all four sorted-subset donors showed higher generation probabilities than non-shared clonotypes.

About this clone itself: This clone's antigen is unknown. Base quality data are lacking; no much larger clone is found one base away.

The donors were healthy, HIV-negative adults with no recently reported acute infections or vaccinations. Only Caucasian adults living in Nashville, Tennessee, USA were represented among the donors. CD4+ T cells were enriched through magnetic negative selection, after which naive cells were positively selected on CD45RA and the remaining negative fraction served as the memory subset. Blood was obtained by leukapheresis, after which PBMCs were separated by Ficoll-Histopaque density gradient centrifugation and cryopreserved in liquid nitrogen vapor phase. Purity and quantity of every magnetically sorted T cell population were checked by analytical flow cytometry. Genomic DNA was isolated from every sorted fraction and measured by UV absorbance on a Nanodrop 2000c. The germline V gene provides CDR1 SGHTA and CDR2 FQGNSA. The junction shows trimming of 5 bases on V and 0 bases on J, plus 16 bases between the germline ends. Including the terminal cysteine and phenylalanine, the CDR3 comprises 16 residues. Kept here is only the CDR3 DNA, which spans 48 bases and is read in frame from base 1.

Using the deep immunoSEQ assay, TCR CDR3 regions were amplified from genomic DNA by multiplex PCR. For each cell subset, the extracted genomic DNA was distributed evenly across all wells of several immunoSEQ 96-well plates, and each plate served as one replicate. For sorted subsets, 150 to 250 ng genomic DNA, equal to 25,000 to 35,000 T cell genomes, was loaded into each replicate PCR. Purified libraries were quantified with a Qubit 3.0 fluorometer, sized on a Bioanalyzer 2100, and re-quantified with the KAPA Library Quantification kit. Each immunoSEQ 96-well plate was sequenced on its own single-read 150-cycle Illumina NextSeq 550 flow cell. The paper's data handling went like this. Because the immunoSEQ output included only junctional sequences and no quality scores, the filtering could not be the same as the filtering used for full-length reads. To assign V/J genes and CDR3, sequences were annotated against IMGT germline references using PyIR, a Python wrapper for IgBLAST v1.9. Reads with weak V/J assignments (E-value above 1e-6), missing CDR3, stop codons, out-of-frame junctions, or ambiguous translated residues were removed. V3J clonotypes were defined by identical inferred V gene, J gene, and CDR3 amino acid sequence. The percentage overlap between two repertoires was calculated by dividing the number of shared unique clonotypes by the size of the smaller repertoire. Three approaches were used to assess repertoire richness: RTK rarefaction, the Chao1 estimator, and Recon v2.1 estimates of unobserved clonotypes. Generation probabilities for all TCRbeta clonotypes obtained by the gDNA method from a handful of donors were computed using OLGA. Not all clones reach the TCRdb copy of this immuneACCESS table, which keeps in-frame sequences only. Checked studies attribute under half of the gap to unresolved V genes and leave the rest unexplained. V and J calls and clone size are those listed in that table; D and trimming were worked out from the DNA. This sample is represented by about 1 million clones; more than 60% of them were singletons. The ten most abundant clones make up approximately 1.5% of the sample.

The V and J genes are TRBV7-2 and TRBJ2-5; no D gene is confidently identified. The source is a man younger than 35 in good health. The sequencing sample was made of memory CD4+ T cells sorted from blood. The cell subset or site label for this specimen denotes: CD45RA-negative fraction. The nucleotide sequence is given as TGTGCCAGCAGCCAGGCCTCAGATCAATACCAAGAGACCCAGTACTTC. The translation is CASSQASDQYQETQYF.